The text below deals with one T cell receptor beta chain. This record comes from a study of blood T cell repertoires in COVID-19. The CDR3 is 15 amino acids. Germline V gene sequence: CDR1 SGHDT, CDR2 YYEEEE. With 7 bases clipped from V and 0 bases from J, the junction kept 7 bases outside the gene matches. Assay used: immunoSEQ multiplex PCR; TCRdb lists only in-frame clones, some missing. The table records about 260,000 clones, around four fifths of them present only once. The source is a man aged 25-45 years with acute COVID-19. This chain links TRBV5-6 with TRBJ2-7; 10 nucleotides align to TRBD2. Sample: PBMCs or T cells enriched from blood (not recorded which). The CDR3 bases are TGTGCCAGCCGTGACGCTAGCGGGAGCTCCTACGAGCAGTACGTC. Protein: CASRDASGSSYEQYV.